This T cell receptor beta chain was captured by sequencing in a study of memory CD4+ T cells and cytomegalovirus serostatus. The sort gate was single viable CD3+CD4+CD8-CD45RO+ cells for memory CD4+ T cells. On this clone: Its antigen remains unknown.

Germline assignment: CDR1 SGHNT and CDR2 YYREEE (reference sequence). This CDR3 comprises 13 residues. Trimming took 2 bases from V and 8 from J; bases not matched to a gene: 3. Study findings and constraints: Suggested: most of the CMV-linked TCR signature lies in CD4+ memory cells. A US-trained random forest predicted CMV serostatus with median AUC 0.91.

Only in-frame clones appear in the TCRdb table, and some are missing; sequencing was by immunoSEQ multiplex PCR. The repertoire includes around 53,000 clones, roughly 80% of them detected once, and about 0.86% sits in the top ten. Sequencing used memory CD4+ T cells from blood. The clonotype originates from an adult in good health and CMV-seronegative. The J gene is TRBJ1-2, the V gene TRBV5-4, with 10 nucleotides matching TRBD1. CDR3 sequence (DNA): TGTGCCAGCAGCTTAGACAGGGGGCTGGGCTACACCTTC. Translated, it gives CASSLDRGLGYTF.